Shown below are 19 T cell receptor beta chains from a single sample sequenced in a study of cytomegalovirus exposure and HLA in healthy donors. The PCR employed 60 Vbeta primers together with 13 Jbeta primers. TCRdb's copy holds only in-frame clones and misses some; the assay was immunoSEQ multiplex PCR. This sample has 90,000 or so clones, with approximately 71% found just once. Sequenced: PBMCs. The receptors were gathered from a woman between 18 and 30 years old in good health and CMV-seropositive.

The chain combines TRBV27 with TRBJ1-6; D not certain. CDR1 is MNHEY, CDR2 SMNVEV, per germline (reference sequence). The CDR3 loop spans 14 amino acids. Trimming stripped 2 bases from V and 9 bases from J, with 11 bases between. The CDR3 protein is CASSLRGSFSPLHF. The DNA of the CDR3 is TGTGCCAGCAGTTTACGCGGCAGCTTTTCACCCCTCCACTTT.

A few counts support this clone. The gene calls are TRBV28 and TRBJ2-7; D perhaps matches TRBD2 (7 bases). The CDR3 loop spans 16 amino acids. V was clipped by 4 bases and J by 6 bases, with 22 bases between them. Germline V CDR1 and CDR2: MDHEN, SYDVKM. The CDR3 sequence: CASSSMGGGGLGEQYF. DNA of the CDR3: TGTGCCAGCAGTTCTATGGGGGGAGGGGGACTCGGCGAGCAGTACTTC.

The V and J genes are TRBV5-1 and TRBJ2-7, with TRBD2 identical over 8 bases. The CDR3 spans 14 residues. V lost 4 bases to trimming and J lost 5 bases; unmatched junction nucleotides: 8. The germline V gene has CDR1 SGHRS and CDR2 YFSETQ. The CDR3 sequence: CASSRGGGIDEQYF. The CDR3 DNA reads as TGCGCCAGCAGCCGGGGCGGGGGGATCGACGAGCAGTACTTC.

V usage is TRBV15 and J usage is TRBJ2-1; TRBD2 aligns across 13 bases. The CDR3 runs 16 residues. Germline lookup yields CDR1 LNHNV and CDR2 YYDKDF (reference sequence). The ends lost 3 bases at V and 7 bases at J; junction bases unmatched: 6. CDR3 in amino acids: CATSSTLAGGLNEQFF. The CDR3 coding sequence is TGTGCCACCAGCAGTACACTAGCGGGAGGGCTAAATGAGCAGTTCTTC.

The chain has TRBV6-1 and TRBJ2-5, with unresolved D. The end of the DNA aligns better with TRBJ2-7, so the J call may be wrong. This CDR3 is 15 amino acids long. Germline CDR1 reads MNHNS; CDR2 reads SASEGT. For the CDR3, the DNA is TGTGCCAGCAGTGAATGGAGTGGATGGATGTACGAGCAGTACTTC. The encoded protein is CASSEWSGWMYEQYF.

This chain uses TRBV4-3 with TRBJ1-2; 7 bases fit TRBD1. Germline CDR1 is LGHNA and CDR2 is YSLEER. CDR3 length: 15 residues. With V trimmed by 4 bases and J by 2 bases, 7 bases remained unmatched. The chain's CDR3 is CASSPTGAANYGYTF. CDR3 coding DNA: TGCGCCAGCAGCCCAACAGGGGCAGCCAACTATGGCTACACCTTC.

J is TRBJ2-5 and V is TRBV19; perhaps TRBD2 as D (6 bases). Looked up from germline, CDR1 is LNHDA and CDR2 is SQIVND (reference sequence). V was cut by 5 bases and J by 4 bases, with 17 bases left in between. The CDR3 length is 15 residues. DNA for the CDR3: TGTGCCAGTAGTGCAAGGGTTATGGAGGGAGAGACCCAGTACTTC. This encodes CASSARVMEGETQYF.

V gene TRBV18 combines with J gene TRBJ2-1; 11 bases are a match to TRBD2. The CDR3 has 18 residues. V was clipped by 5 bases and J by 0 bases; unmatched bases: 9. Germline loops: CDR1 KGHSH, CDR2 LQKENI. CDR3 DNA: TGTGCCAGCTCAAAAGGGACTAGCGGTCCGAGCTCCTACAATGAGCAGTTCTTC. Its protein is CASSKGTSGPSSYNEQFF. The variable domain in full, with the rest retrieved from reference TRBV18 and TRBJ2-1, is NAGVMQNPRHLVRRRGQEARLRCSPMKGHSHVYWYRQLPEEGLKFMVYLQKENIIDESGMPKERFSAEFPKEGPSILRIQQVVRGDSAAYFCASSKGTSGPSSYNEQFFGPGTRLTVL.

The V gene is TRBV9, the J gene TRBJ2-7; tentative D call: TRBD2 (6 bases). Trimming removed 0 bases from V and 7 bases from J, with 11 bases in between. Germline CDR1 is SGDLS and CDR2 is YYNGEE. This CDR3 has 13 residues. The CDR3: CASSVVGGREQYF. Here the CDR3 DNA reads TGTGCCAGCAGCGTAGTCGGGGGTCGAGAGCAGTACTTC.

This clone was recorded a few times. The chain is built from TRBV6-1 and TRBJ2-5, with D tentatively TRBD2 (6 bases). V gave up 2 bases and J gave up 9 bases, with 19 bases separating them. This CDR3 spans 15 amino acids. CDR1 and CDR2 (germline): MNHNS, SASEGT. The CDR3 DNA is TGTGCCAGCAGTGAAAATGAGGGAGGCCGCGGGTCCCAGTACTTC. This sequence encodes CASSENEGGRGSQYF.

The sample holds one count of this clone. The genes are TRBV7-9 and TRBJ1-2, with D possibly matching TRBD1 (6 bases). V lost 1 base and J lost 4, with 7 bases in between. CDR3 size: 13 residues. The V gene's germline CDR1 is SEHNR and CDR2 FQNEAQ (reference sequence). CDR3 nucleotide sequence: TGTGCCAGCAGCTTAGGGGACACCTATGGCTACACCTTC. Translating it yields CASSLGDTYGYTF.

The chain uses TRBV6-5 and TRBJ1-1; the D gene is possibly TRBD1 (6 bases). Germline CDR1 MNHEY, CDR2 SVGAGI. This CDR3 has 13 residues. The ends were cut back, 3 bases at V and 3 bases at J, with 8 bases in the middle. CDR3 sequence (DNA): TGTGCCAGCAGTTATAAGGGGGACACTGAAGCTTTCTTT. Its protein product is CASSYKGDTEAFF.

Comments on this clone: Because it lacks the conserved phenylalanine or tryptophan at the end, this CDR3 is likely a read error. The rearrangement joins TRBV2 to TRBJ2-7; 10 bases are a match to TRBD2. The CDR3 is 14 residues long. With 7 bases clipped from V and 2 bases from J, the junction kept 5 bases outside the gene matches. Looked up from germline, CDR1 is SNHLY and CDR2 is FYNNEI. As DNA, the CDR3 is TGTGCCAGCACTTTAGCGGGGGGACCCTACGAGCAGTACCTC. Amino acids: CASTLAGGPYEQYL.

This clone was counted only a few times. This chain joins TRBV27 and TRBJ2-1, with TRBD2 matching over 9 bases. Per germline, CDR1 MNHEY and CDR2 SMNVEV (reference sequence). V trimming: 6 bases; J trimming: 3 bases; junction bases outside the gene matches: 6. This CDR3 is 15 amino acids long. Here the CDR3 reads CASRLGLALYNEQFF. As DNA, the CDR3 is TGTGCCAGCAGGCTCGGACTAGCGCTCTACAATGAGCAGTTCTTC.

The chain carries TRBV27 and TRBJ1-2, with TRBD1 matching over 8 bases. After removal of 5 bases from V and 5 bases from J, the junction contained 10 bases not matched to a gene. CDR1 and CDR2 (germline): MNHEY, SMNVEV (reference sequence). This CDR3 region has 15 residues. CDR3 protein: CASSPRDRPTYGYTF. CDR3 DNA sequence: TGTGCCAGCAGTCCCCGGGACAGGCCAACTTATGGCTACACCTTC.

The CDR3 coding sequence is TGTGCCAGCAGCTCGAACGAAGCGGGTCCGCAGTATTTT. It is translated as CASSSNEAGPQYF. This chain joins TRBV7-3 and TRBJ2-3; D might be TRBD2 (6 bases). Between the trimmed V and J ends, which lost 4 bases and 10 bases, there was a span of 15 bases. This CDR3 comprises 13 residues. CDR1 is SGHTA, CDR2 FQGTGA, per germline.

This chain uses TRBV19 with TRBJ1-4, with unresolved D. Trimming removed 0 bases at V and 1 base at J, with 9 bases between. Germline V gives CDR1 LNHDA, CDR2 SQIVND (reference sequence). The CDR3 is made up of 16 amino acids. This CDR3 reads CASSIESGRTNEKLFF. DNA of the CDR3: TGTGCCAGTAGTATAGAGTCGGGGAGAACTAATGAAAAACTGTTTTTT.

The CDR3 DNA reads TGTGCCAGCAGTCGGGCAGGGAGGTTGAACACTGAAGCTTTCTTT. Protein product: CASSRAGRLNTEAFF. The chain has TRBV27 and TRBJ1-1, with a possible D match to TRBD1 (5 bases). V dropped 5 bases and J dropped 0 bases, with 13 bases sitting between them. Germline V gene lookup returns CDR1 MNHEY and CDR2 SMNVEV (reference sequence). The CDR3 contains 15 residues.

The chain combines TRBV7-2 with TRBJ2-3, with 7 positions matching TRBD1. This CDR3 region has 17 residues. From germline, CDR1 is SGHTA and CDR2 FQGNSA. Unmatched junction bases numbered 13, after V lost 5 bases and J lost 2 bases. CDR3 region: CASSPKRGPPYTDTQYF. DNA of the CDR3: TGTGCCAGCAGCCCGAAAAGGGGGCCGCCTTACACAGATACGCAGTATTTT.